This T cell receptor beta chain was sequenced for a study of Ad26.COV2.S vaccination and SARS-CoV-2 variants. TCRdb's table, derived via immunoSEQ multiplex PCR, lists solely in-frame clones and lacks some. Among approximately 450,000 clones listed, approximately 92% were seen once. Between the trimmed V and J ends, which lost 0 bases and 9 bases, there was a span of 10 bases. Germline CDR1 reads SGHRS; CDR2 reads YFSETQ. This CDR3 has 14 residues. Documented treatment: 15 to 20 received Ad26.COV2.S at low or high dose, single or two shots; about 5 received placebo; per-sample allocation not given. Following the first vaccine or placebo injection, samples were taken on day 63.

The TCR sequence derives from a person aged 18-60 years who received the Ad26.COV2.S COVID-19 vaccine or a placebo. This chain links TRBV5-1 with TRBJ1-6; tentative D call: TRBD1 (6 bases). This sample comprised peripheral blood, obtained in a trial of Ad26.COV2.S vaccine versus placebo. Here the CDR3 reads CASSLAGDLSPLHF. The CDR3 DNA follows: TGCGCCAGCAGCTTGGCAGGGGATCTTTCACCCCTCCACTTT.